The entry below gives a single T cell receptor beta chain sequence along with its context. At least ten counts were recorded for this clonotype. Its antigen remains undetermined. Per-base quality was not reported, and no clone a single base away is much larger than it. The data are from a study of patients and donors after allogeneic stem cell transplantation (dated by TCRdb to the early 2020s). Library generation was performed with RT-PCR. Sequencing used a NextSeq 550. Using fastp trimming at Q25 and MiXCR clonotype assembly, TCRdb reanalyzed the public sequencing data and kept in-frame beta chains. Rows are combined by CDR3 protein, so each entry shows the most common genes and DNA. This sample has about 200,000 distinct CDR3 sequences in its table, and 35% to 45% of those were observed once. More than 9% of the sample goes to the ten largest clones. V gives up 7 bases and J gives up 8 bases, and the segment between their germline ends measures 15 bases. Looking up the germline V gene yields CDR1 SQVTM and CDR2 ANQGSEA. From the cysteine up to the phenylalanine, the CDR3 has a length of 12 residues. CDR3 DNA is the only sequence kept; it has 36 bases, read in frame from the first base.

The clonotype originates from a human donor who was either an allogeneic HSCT recipient or a stem cell or donor lymphocyte infusion donor (not recorded which). It is not recorded whose cells these are; they may come from a transplant donor. The chain joins TRBV29-1 to TRBJ2-1; the best D guess is TRBD2, with 6 bases matching. Sequenced material: blood, either unsorted or a sorted T cell fraction (not recorded which). Read as DNA, the sequence is TGCAGCGCTGATGCGGGGACCGATGAGCAGTTCTTC. It is translated as CSADAGTDEQFF.